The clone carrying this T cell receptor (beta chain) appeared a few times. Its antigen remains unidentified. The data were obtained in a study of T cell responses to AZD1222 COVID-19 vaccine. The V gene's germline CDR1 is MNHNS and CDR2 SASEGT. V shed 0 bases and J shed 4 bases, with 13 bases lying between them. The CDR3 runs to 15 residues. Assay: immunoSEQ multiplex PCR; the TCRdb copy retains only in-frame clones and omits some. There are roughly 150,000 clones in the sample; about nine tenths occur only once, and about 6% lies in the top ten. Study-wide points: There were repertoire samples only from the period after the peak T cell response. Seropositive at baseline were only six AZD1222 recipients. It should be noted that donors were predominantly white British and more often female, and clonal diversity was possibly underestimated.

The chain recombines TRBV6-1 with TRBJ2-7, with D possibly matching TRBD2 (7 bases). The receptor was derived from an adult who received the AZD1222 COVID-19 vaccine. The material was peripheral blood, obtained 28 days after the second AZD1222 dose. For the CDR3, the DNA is TGTGCCAGCAGTGAAGCAATGGGGGGGCAGTACGAGCAGTACTTC. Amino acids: CASSEAMGGQYEQYF.